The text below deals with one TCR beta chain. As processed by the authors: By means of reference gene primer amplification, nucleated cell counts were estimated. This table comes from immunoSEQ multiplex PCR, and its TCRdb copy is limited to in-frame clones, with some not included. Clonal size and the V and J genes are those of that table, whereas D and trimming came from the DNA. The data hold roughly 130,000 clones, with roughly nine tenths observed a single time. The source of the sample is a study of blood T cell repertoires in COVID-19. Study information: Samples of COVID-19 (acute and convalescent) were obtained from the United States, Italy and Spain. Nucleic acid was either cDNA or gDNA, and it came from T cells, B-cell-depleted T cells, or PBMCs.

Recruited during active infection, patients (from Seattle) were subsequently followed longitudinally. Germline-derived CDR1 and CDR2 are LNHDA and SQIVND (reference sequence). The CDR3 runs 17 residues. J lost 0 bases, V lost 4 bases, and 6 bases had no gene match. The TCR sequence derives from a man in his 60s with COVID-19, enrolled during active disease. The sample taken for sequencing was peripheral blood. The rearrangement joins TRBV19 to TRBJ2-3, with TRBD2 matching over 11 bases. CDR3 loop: CASSRGTSGLSTDTQYF. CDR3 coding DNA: TGTGCCAGTAGTAGAGGGACTAGCGGCCTGAGCACAGATACGCAGTATTTT.